The clone carrying this T cell receptor beta chain was seen repeatedly, ten times or more. Its antigen remains unknown. The read is 3 residues too short to cover the CDR3 end, so that end is filled in from the germline J gene. Germline CDR1 SGHVS, CDR2 FQNEAQ. The CDR3 covers 13 residues. Trimming shortened V by 3 bases and J by 4 bases, and 9 bases separated the two germline ends. TCRdb's copy holds only in-frame clones and misses some; the assay was immunoSEQ multiplex PCR. The table lists tens of thousands of clones, with no singletons. The sample is drawn from a study of T cell clonality in common variable immunodeficiency. Study-wide findings and caveats: CVID subjects showed higher TCRbeta clonality than healthy controls.

The chain links TRBV7-8 to TRBJ1-1; D perhaps matches TRBD1 (5 bases). Specimen: peripheral blood mononuclear cells. This receptor was identified in a person aged 18 to 75 in good health. The CDR3 DNA, read in part, is TGTGCCAGCAGCTTGCAGGGAGGCACTGAA. This translates into CASSLQGGTE. The complete CDR3 reads CASSLQGGTEAFF.